Below are 21 T cell receptor beta chains sequenced from a single sample in a study of vaccination and CD4 T cells after COVID-19. Regarding treatment: roughly ten-day PBMC culture with coronavirus spike peptide pools or control peptides (ViraFEST assay). Sequencing of DNA taken from cultured CD4+ T cells relied on the Oncomine TCR Beta short-read assay. TCRdb analysed the PCR reads with MiXCR anew, one entry per CDR3 protein. This sample has approximately 19,000 distinct CDR3 sequences, with roughly 45% found just once. These receptors' antigens are unknown. Sequenced: CD4+ T cells from blood, cultured in vitro. All receptors come from a human donor who had recovered from COVID-19.

V is TRBV28 and J is TRBJ1-1; TRBD1 agrees at 9 bases. After removal of 5 bases from V and 8 bases from J, the junction contained 6 bases not matched to a gene. The CDR3 covers 13 residues. The germline gives CDR1 MDHEN, CDR2 SYDVKM. CDR3 DNA sequence: TGTGCCAGCAGTCCCCCGGACAGGGGAGAAGCTTTCTTT. Translating it yields CASSPPDRGEAFF.

The V call is TRBV10-3, the J call TRBJ1-1; D is possibly TRBD1 (5 bases). Germline CDR1 and CDR2: ENHRY and SYGVKD. The CDR3 loop spans 13 amino acids. The V end was cut by 5 bases, the J end by 3 bases, with 10 bases between. CDR3: CAISQGTHTEAFF. The CDR3 DNA follows: TGTGCCATCAGTCAGGGCACCCACACTGAAGCTTTCTTT.

This clonotype was detected only a few times. The chain combines TRBV19 with TRBJ2-3; D not certain. In germline, CDR1 is LNHDA, CDR2 SQIVND (reference sequence). The V and J ends lost 1 base and 5 bases respectively, with 13 bases between them. The CDR3 is 15 residues long. The CDR3 region has the DNA TGTGCCAGTAGTATAGGAGGCTACCGTGGAGATACGCAGTATTTT. Amino acid sequence: CASSIGGYRGDTQYF.

This clonotype was counted between two and nine times. V gene TRBV6-2 or TRBV6-3 combines with J gene TRBJ1-2, with D uncertain. V was pared by 7 bases and J by 8 bases, with 14 bases between. The CDR3 consists of 12 residues. Germline assignment: CDR1 MNHEY and CDR2 SVGEGT. The CDR3 DNA sequence: TGTGCCAGCACCGTCCGGGGAGGCGGCTACACCTTC. Translating it yields CASTVRGGGYTF.

The V call is TRBV9, the J call TRBJ1-2, with 7 positions matching TRBD1. The germline V gene encodes CDR1 SGDLS and CDR2 YYNGEE. The CDR3 sequence is 17 residues long. V trimming: 0 bases; J trimming: 4 bases; junction bases outside the gene matches: 12. The CDR3 DNA reads as TGTGCCAGCAGCGTAGGATCACAGGGGTCATCAGGCTATGGCTACACCTTC. It encodes CASSVGSQGSSGYGYTF.

J is TRBJ1-6 and V is TRBV27; D uncertain. Trimming pared 2 bases from V and 8 bases from J, leaving 7 bases between. This CDR3 is built from 13 residues. Germline values: CDR1 MNHEY, CDR2 SMNVEV (reference sequence). The DNA of the CDR3 is TGTGCCAGCAGTTTAAACGGGGATTCACCCCTCCACTTT. Translating it yields CASSLNGDSPLHF.

The CDR3, as DNA: TGCAGTGCCAAGGACTTAGGGGGCAATGAGCAGTTCTTC. Protein sequence: CSAKDLGGNEQFF. The rearrangement joins TRBV20-1 to TRBJ2-1; a possible D gene is TRBD1 (6 bases). V lost 6 bases, J lost 6 bases, and 15 bases lay in between. The CDR3 totals 13 residues. In germline, CDR1 is DFQATT, CDR2 SNEGSKA (reference sequence).

The chain carries TRBV6-1 and TRBJ2-7, with D unresolved. The CDR3 runs 13 residues. CDR1 and CDR2 from the germline V gene are MNHNS and SASEGT. Trimming cost V 6 bases and J 3 bases, with 12 bases left between them. The CDR3 reads CASSHNGDYEQYF. Here the CDR3 DNA reads TGTGCCAGCAGCCACAACGGAGACTACGAGCAGTACTTC.

V is TRBV29-1 and J is TRBJ2-3; possibly TRBD2 for D (5 bases). Trimming cost V 6 bases and J 9 bases, with 13 bases left between them. Looked up from germline, CDR1 is SQVTM and CDR2 is ANQGSEA. The CDR3 is made up of 11 amino acids. The CDR3 sequence is CSVEPGGTQYF. The DNA for the CDR3 is TGCAGCGTCGAACCGGGCGGGACGCAGTATTTT.

The table lists this clonotype with a count of one. The V and J genes are TRBV24-1 and TRBJ2-7; possibly TRBD1 or TRBD2 for D (6 bases each). V lost 4 bases to trimming and J lost 2 bases, with 11 bases between them. Per the germline V gene, CDR1 is KGHDR and CDR2 is SFDVKD. This CDR3 spans 14 amino acids. DNA for the CDR3: TGTGCCACCAGTGACTCGGGGGCCCCCTACGAGCAGTACTTC. Translated, it gives CATSDSGAPYEQYF.

The chain links TRBV29-1 to TRBJ1-2, with D possibly being TRBD1 (5 bases). Germline V gene sequence: CDR1 SQVTM, CDR2 ANQGSEA. V was clipped by 8 bases and J by 1 base, with 8 bases between them. The CDR3 runs to 11 residues. This CDR3 reads CSFDSNYGYTF. The CDR3 bases are TGCAGCTTCGACAGTAACTATGGCTACACCTTC.

This chain uses TRBV6-1 with TRBJ1-1, with TRBD1 as a possible D gene (5 bases). The CDR3 covers 15 residues. V lost 4 bases and J 4 bases, leaving 16 bases between the germline ends. CDR1 is MNHNS, CDR2 SASEGT, per germline. The CDR3 loop reads CASSAGTEWVTEAFF. As DNA, the CDR3 is TGTGCCAGCAGTGCGGGGACGGAATGGGTCACTGAAGCTTTCTTT.

This rearrangement joins TRBV18 to TRBJ2-2, with a weak D call TRBD2 (6 bases). This CDR3 spans 15 amino acids. Germline V gene data show CDR1 as KGHSH and CDR2 as LQKENI. V lost 7 bases and J 4 bases, leaving 16 bases between the germline ends. The CDR3 here is CASFTPGLVTGELFF. CDR3 sequence (DNA): TGTGCCAGCTTCACTCCGGGACTCGTCACCGGGGAGCTGTTTTTT.

The chain combines TRBV6-4 with TRBJ1-1; D gene uncertain. V lost 4 bases and J 2 bases, leaving 8 bases between the germline ends. The germline V gene has CDR1 MRHNA and CDR2 SNTAGT. The CDR3 covers 13 residues. CDR3 residues: CASSAAANTEAFF. Here the CDR3 DNA reads TGTGCCAGCAGTGCGGCGGCAAACACTGAAGCTTTCTTT.

The chain employs TRBV28 and TRBJ2-4, with D possibly TRBD2 on 7 matching bases. The CDR3 totals 16 residues. Trimming removed 11 bases from V and 1 base from J, with 21 bases in between. In germline, CDR1 is MDHEN, CDR2 SYDVKM. Written as DNA, the CDR3 is TGTGCCGCAGGGGAGGGAGGGGAAATTGCCAAAAACATTCAGTACTTC. It is translated as CAAGEGGEIAKNIQYF.

J is TRBJ1-5 and V is TRBV19; tentatively, D is TRBD1 (6 bases). This CDR3 region has 16 residues. Germline V gene data show CDR1 as LNHDA and CDR2 as SQIVND (reference sequence). V gave up 7 bases and J gave up 4 bases, with 20 bases separating them. CDR3 sequence: CASTAGALPGNQPQHF. The DNA for the CDR3 is TGTGCCAGTACAGCAGGGGCTCTTCCCGGGAATCAGCCCCAGCATTTT.

CDR3 sequence reads: CASSLLAGQETQYF. CDR3 in DNA: TGTGCCAGCAGCTTACTAGCGGGGCAAGAGACCCAGTACTTC. V gene TRBV7-9 combines with J gene TRBJ2-5, with 9 bases fitting TRBD2. The CDR3 extends over 14 amino acids. Germline-derived CDR1 and CDR2 are SEHNR and FQNEAQ (reference sequence). V shed 2 bases, J shed 2 bases, and the junction held 0 bases outside the gene matches.

The chain combines TRBV6-1 with TRBJ2-5; D gene uncertain. Trimming cost V 7 bases and J 2 bases, with 11 bases left between them. CDR3 length: 13 amino acids. Germline V gene lookup returns CDR1 MNHNS and CDR2 SASEGT. Here the CDR3 DNA reads TGTGCCAGCACCGGGCAGGTGCAAGAGACCCAGTACTTC. The encoded protein is CASTGQVQETQYF.

This chain joins TRBV20-1 and TRBJ2-7, with D unclear. CDR1 DFQATT and CDR2 SNEGSKA come from the germline V gene (reference sequence). V was shortened by 3 bases and J by 0 bases, with 9 bases between the two germline ends. The CDR3 consists of 13 residues. CDR3 sequence (DNA): TGCAGTGCTAGGGCCTTGTACTCCTACGAGCAGTACTTC. This translates into CSARALYSYEQYF.

This clonotype has a handful of counts. The rearrangement uses TRBV7-2 and TRBJ2-3; D may be TRBD1 (6 bases). The CDR3 has 15 residues. V was trimmed by 6 bases and J by 0 bases, leaving 13 bases between them. Germline-derived CDR1 and CDR2 are SGHTA and FQGNSA. The CDR3 loop is CASRLTGLSTDTQYF. As DNA, the CDR3 is TGTGCCAGCAGACTTACAGGGTTAAGCACAGATACGCAGTATTTT. The whole variable domain, filled in from reference TRBV7-2 and TRBJ2-3, reads GAGVSQSPSNKVTEKGKDVELRCDPISGHTALYWYRQSLGQGLEFLIYFQGNSAPDKSGLPSDRFSAERTGGSVSTLTIQRTQQEDSAVYLCASRLTGLSTDTQYFGPGTRLTVL.

This clonotype was recorded a few times. DNA of the CDR3: TGTGCCAGCAGTTACGGTTCTAGCCGGGATACGCAGTATTTT. Its translation is CASSYGSSRDTQYF. The chain is built from TRBV6-5 and TRBJ2-3; D possibly corresponds to TRBD2 (5 bases). Trimming stripped 2 bases from V and 6 bases from J, with 12 bases between. This CDR3 spans 14 amino acids. CDR1 and CDR2 (germline): MNHEY, SVGAGI.